This entry describes one T cell receptor (beta chain). As yet, its antigen is unknown. V dropped 8 bases and J dropped 0 bases, with 13 bases sitting between them. The CDR3 spans 13 residues. Looked up from germline, CDR1 is SQVTM and CDR2 is ANQGSEA. Sequencing templates came from extracted RNA that was reverse transcribed into cDNA. Here immunoSEQ multiplex PCR was the method, and the copy in TCRdb shows in-frame clones only, minus some. The sample holds 110,000 or so clones, 56% seen once. The data were obtained in a study of CD8+ T cells in alopecia areata. Treatment meaning: oral pan-JAK inhibitor, 5-10 mg twice daily. PBMCs, the starting material, were the source of sorted CD4+ and CD8+ T cells. The study's findings and limits: Expanded CD8+ clones among the top 100, as well as scalp clonality, were significantly decreased by tofacitinib.

Specimen: CD4+ T cells sorted from blood, collected at week 24, from a patient treated with tofacitinib. The receptor was derived from a human donor with alopecia areata. This rearrangement joins TRBV29-1 to TRBJ2-5, with D possibly matching TRBD1 (7 bases). CDR3 sequence reads: CSSGGRNQETQYF. In DNA, the CDR3 is TGCAGCTCAGGGGGGCGGAACCAAGAGACCCAGTACTTC.